Listed here are 8 T cell receptor beta chains from one sample, sequenced in a study of identical twins. TCRdb ran MiXCR on the 5' RACE reads and lists one entry per CDR3 protein. The data show around 680,000 distinct CDR3 sequences, with around 8.6% seen just once and around 0.98% held by the top ten. A further study also used this sample, focusing on yellow fever vaccine responses in identical twins.

The sample taken for sequencing was PBMCs. These TCRs come from a woman under 30 in good health.

On this clonotype itself: A read error may explain this, as a much larger clone is one base away. This chain joins TRBV12-3 or TRBV12-4 and TRBJ1-1; D uncertain. V was cut by 3 bases and J by 3 bases, with 8 bases left in between. This CDR3 has 13 amino acids. The chain's CDR3 is CASSFDGDTEAFF. The DNA for the CDR3 is TGTGCCAGCAGTTTCGACGGAGACACTGAAGCTTTCTTT.

The chain has TRBV29-1 and TRBJ2-3; possible D gene TRBD2, 5 bases. The CDR3 is 12 residues long. Trimming stripped 4 bases from V and 5 bases from J, with 10 bases between. From germline, CDR1 is SQVTM and CDR2 ANQGSEA. Written as DNA, the CDR3 is TGCAGCGTTGGTCGGGGTGGAGATACGCAGTATTTT. Its protein is CSVGRGGDTQYF.

The chain links TRBV5-1 to TRBJ2-1, with D possibly TRBD1 on 6 matching bases. V lost 4 bases and J 8 bases, leaving 22 bases between the germline ends. From germline, CDR1 is SGHRS and CDR2 YFSETQ. The length of the CDR3 is 16 residues. The DNA of the CDR3 is TGCGCCAGCAGCCCCTGGGGTCCGACATCAGGGGATGAGCAGTTCTTC. Amino acid sequence: CASSPWGPTSGDEQFF.

This clonotype was counted at least ten times. The V and J genes are TRBV28 and TRBJ2-3, with D perhaps matching TRBD1 or TRBD2 (5 bases each). The CDR3 length is 13 residues. Trimming cost V 3 bases and J 5 bases, with 9 bases left between them. CDR1 and CDR2 (germline): MDHEN, SYDVKM. The CDR3 DNA sequence: TGTGCCAGCAGTTTTGCAGGGAGAGATACGCAGTATTTT. It yields the protein CASSFAGRDTQYF.

This clonotype was seen at least ten times. J is TRBJ1-2 and V is TRBV5-1; D not certain. Germline V gives CDR1 SGHRS, CDR2 YFSETQ. Trimming took 0 bases from V and 8 from J, leaving 17 bases between them. CDR3 size: 15 residues. The CDR3 region has the DNA TGCGCCAGCAGCTTGGCTCTCAGCACCTCCCGAGGCTACACCTTC. Translated: CASSLALSTSRGYTF.

V is TRBV5-6 and J is TRBJ1-2, with D unresolved. Germline assignment: CDR1 SGHDT and CDR2 YYEEEE. V lost 2 bases and J lost 2, with 10 bases in between. This CDR3 region has 14 residues. Written as DNA, the CDR3 is TGTGCCAGCAGCTTCCAACAGAGGAACTATGGCTACACCTTC. It codes for CASSFQQRNYGYTF. The full variable domain, in which reference TRBV5-6 and TRBJ1-2 provide the parts outside the CDR3, is DAGVTQSPTHLIKTRGQQVTLRCSPKSGHDTVSWYQQALGQGPQFIFQYYEEEERQRGNFPDRFSGHQFPNYSSELNVNALLLGDSALYLCASSFQQRNYGYTFGSGTRLTVV.

This clonotype has only a few counts. This chain joins TRBV14 and TRBJ2-1; maybe TRBD2 (7 bases). V lost 1 base and J lost 3, with 13 bases in between. CDR3 length: 16 residues. Germline V gives CDR1 SGHDN, CDR2 FVKESK. DNA of the CDR3: TGTGCCAGCAGCCAAGCAGGGGAGGGGTTCTACAATGAGCAGTTCTTC. It is translated as CASSQAGEGFYNEQFF. Combining the CDR3 with reference TRBV14 and TRBJ2-1 gives the whole variable domain EAGVTQFPSHSVIEKGQTVTLRCDPISGHDNLYWYRRVMGKEIKFLLHFVKESKQDESGMPNNRFLAERTGGTYSTLKVQPAELEDSGVYFCASSQAGEGFYNEQFFGPGTRLTVL.

In its sample, this clonotype was seen a few times. The genes are TRBV5-6 and TRBJ2-3, with no clear D. This CDR3 is built from 17 residues. The germline gives CDR1 SGHDT, CDR2 YYEEEE. V lost 0 bases and J 4 bases, leaving 18 bases between the germline ends. The CDR3 coding sequence is TGTGCCAGCAGCTTGGCCCATGAAGTTGCCCTCCCAGATACGCAGTATTTT. Translated: CASSLAHEVALPDTQYF. The full variable domain, rest sourced from reference TRBV5-6 and TRBJ2-3, is DAGVTQSPTHLIKTRGQQVTLRCSPKSGHDTVSWYQQALGQGPQFIFQYYEEEERQRGNFPDRFSGHQFPNYSSELNVNALLLGDSALYLCASSLAHEVALPDTQYFGPGTRLTVL.